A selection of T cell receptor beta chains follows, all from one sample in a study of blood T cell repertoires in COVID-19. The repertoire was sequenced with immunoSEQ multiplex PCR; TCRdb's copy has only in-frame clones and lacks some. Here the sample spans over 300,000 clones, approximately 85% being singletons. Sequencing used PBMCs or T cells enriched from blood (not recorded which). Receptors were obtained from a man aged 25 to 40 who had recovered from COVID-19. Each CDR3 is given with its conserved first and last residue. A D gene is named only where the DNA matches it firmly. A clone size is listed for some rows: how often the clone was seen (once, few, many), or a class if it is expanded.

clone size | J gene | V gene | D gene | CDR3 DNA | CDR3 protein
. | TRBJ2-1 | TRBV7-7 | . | TGTGCTAGCAGCTTAGCCCCGGCGGGTAACAATGAGCAGTTCTTC | CASSLAPAGNNEQFF
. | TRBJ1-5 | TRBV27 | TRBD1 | TGTGCCAGCAGTTTTGAGGGGGCAGGCAATCAGCCCCAGCATTTT | CASSFEGAGNQPQHF
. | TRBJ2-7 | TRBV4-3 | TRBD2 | TGCGCCAGCAGCCAAGATTCCAGCGGGGCGACCTACGAGCAGTACTTC | CASSQDSSGATYEQYF
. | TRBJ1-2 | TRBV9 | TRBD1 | TGTGCCAGCAGCGTAGAAGGGACAGGAAACTATGGCTACACCTTC | CASSVEGTGNYGYTF
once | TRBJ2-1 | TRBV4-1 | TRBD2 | TGCGCCAGCAGCGCGACTAGCGGGGACTACAATGAGCAGTTCTTC | CASSATSGDYNEQFF
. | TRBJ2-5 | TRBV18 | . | TGTGCCAGCACAACCCGGGTTCAAGAGACCCAGTACTTC | CASTTRVQETQYF
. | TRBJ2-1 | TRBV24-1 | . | TGTGCCACCAGTGACGGCCCGGATGTGGGTAGCGACAATGAGCAGTTCTTC | CATSDGPDVGSDNEQFF
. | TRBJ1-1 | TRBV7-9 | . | TGTGCCAGCAGTCGGAACACGGAGGTCAGTGAAGCTTTCTTT | CASSRNTEVSEAFF
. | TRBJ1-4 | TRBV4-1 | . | TGCGCCAGCAGCCAAAAGGGCGGGGTTGAAAAACTGTTTTTT | CASSQKGGVEKLFF
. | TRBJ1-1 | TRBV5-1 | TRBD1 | TGCGCCAGCAGCGGAGGGACAGGAGATGAAGCTTTCTTT | CASSGGTGDEAFF
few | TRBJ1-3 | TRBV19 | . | TGTGCCAGTGTCGGTGGAAACACCATATATTTT | CASVGGNTIYF
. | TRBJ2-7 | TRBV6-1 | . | TGTGCCAGCAGTGAATATGAGGGTAGGGAGCAGTACTTC | CASSEYEGREQYF
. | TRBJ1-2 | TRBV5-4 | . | TGTGCCAGCAGCAAACCCGGGACATACGATGGCTACACCTTC | CASSKPGTYDGYTF
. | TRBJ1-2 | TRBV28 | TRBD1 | TGTGCCAGCAGTAGACAGGGAGGAAGCTATGGCTACACCTTC | CASSRQGGSYGYTF